This T cell receptor (beta chain) emerged from a study of T cell repertoires in cytomegalovirus infection. Study at large: Selection of CMV epitopes for the study included recently identified HLA-C-restricted and well-studied HLA-B-restricted ones. Both a matching HLA type and CMV infection were indicated by public TCR beta signatures. Study results and caveats: Totalled public TCR beta family frequency picked out people who carried CMV plus the relevant HLA. HLA-C-restricted CMV clonotypes gave the most frequent clonotype in two of eight donors.

TCRdb ran MiXCR on the reads and lists one entry per CDR3 protein. The data show about a million distinct CDR3 sequences, 30% to 40% seen once. Trimming pared 0 bases from V and 4 bases from J, leaving 9 bases between. The CDR3 totals 15 residues. Germline V gene data show CDR1 as LGHNA and CDR2 as YSLEER. This clonotype was seen a few times. Its antigen is undetermined. The chain has TRBV4-3 and TRBJ1-4; tentatively, D is TRBD1 (5 bases). The material sequenced was cultured CD8+ T cells from PBMCs, taken from culture after CMV antigen stimulation. The receptor was isolated from a human donor in good health (CMV status not recorded). Some clones in this sample may be carry-over from other donors' samples. This CDR3 is CASSQDQGVNEKLFF. The CDR3 DNA sequence: TGCGCCAGCAGCCAAGACCAGGGAGTTAATGAAAAACTGTTTTTT.